This T cell receptor beta chain was sequenced in a study of blood T cell repertoires in COVID-19. Overall study: Sites across the United States, Italy and Spain contributed samples from acute and convalescent COVID-19. Sources were T cells, B-cell-depleted T cells, or PBMCs; the material itself was cDNA or gDNA.

Germline-derived CDR1 and CDR2 are SGDLS and YYNGEE. The CDR3 has 17 residues. The V segment lost 0 bases and the J segment 1 base; nucleotides outside the gene matches: 5. Original methodology: Amplification of reference gene primers provided the estimated nucleated cell counts. Sequencing was performed with immunoSEQ multiplex PCR; in TCRdb, only in-frame clones are kept and a portion is missing. From that table come the V and J calls and clone size; the DNA was used to work out D and trimming. The data contain approximately 190,000 clones, 83% of them singletons. This clone was picked up one time. The chain carries TRBV9 and TRBJ2-3; TRBD2 matches 10 bases. The TCR originated in a woman between 40 and 50 years old with acute or convalescent COVID-19. What was sequenced was peripheral blood. DNA of the CDR3: TGTGCCAGCAGCGTAGGGATCCTAGCGGGGGGCACAGATACGCAGTATTTT. Translation gives CASSVGILAGGTDTQYF.